The rows below give T cell receptor beta chains drawn from one sample of a study of blood T cell repertoires in COVID-19. Clones were sequenced by immunoSEQ multiplex PCR, and TCRdb holds only the in-frame ones, with some missing. This sample carries around 49,000 clones, around 89% of them seen once, and the ten largest clones take less than 2.5%. The sample consisted of peripheral blood. The receptors shown here come from a human donor in a cohort sampled during active COVID-19. The CDR3 runs from the conserved cysteine through the conserved F or W. The order of the fields is clone size, J gene, D gene, V gene, CDR3 DNA, CDR3 protein. A D gene is named only where the DNA matches it firmly. The size of a clone is reported for some rows only, either as once, few or many, or as a class for expanded clones.

clone_size: NA; j_call: TRBJ1-4; d_call: TRBD1; v_call: TRBV7-2; cdr3_nt: TGTGCCAGCAGCTCACAGGGGGCCAATAATGAAAAACTGTTTTTT; cdr3_aa: CASSSQGANNEKLFF
clone_size: NA; j_call: TRBJ1-3; d_call: NA; v_call: TRBV2; cdr3_nt: TGTGCCAGCAGTGAAGAGAGCCACTCTGGAAACACCATATATTTT; cdr3_aa: CASSEESHSGNTIYF
clone_size: NA; j_call: TRBJ1-2; d_call: TRBD1; v_call: TRBV5-1; cdr3_nt: TGCGCCAGCAGCTTGGGATTCACAGGGGGTGACTATGGCTACACCTTC; cdr3_aa: CASSLGFTGGDYGYTF
clone_size: NA; j_call: TRBJ2-7; d_call: NA; v_call: TRBV11-2; cdr3_nt: TGTGCCAGCAGCACGACCCGACAGGGAGGCGAGCAGTACTTC; cdr3_aa: CASSTTRQGGEQYF
clone_size: NA; j_call: TRBJ1-5; d_call: NA; v_call: TRBV20-1; cdr3_nt: TGCAGTGCTAGTGGTGGGACTATCAATCAGCCCCAGCATTTT; cdr3_aa: CSASGGTINQPQHF
clone_size: NA; j_call: TRBJ2-2; d_call: TRBD1; v_call: TRBV11-2; cdr3_nt: TGTGCCAGCAGCAGATCCGGGACAGTAATCACCGGGGAGCTGTTTTTT; cdr3_aa: CASSRSGTVITGELFF
clone_size: NA; j_call: TRBJ2-7; d_call: TRBD2; v_call: TRBV30; cdr3_nt: TGTGCCTGGAGTGCGACTAGCGGGGCCTACGAGCAGTACTTC; cdr3_aa: CAWSATSGAYEQYF
clone_size: NA; j_call: TRBJ1-1; d_call: NA; v_call: TRBV6-5; cdr3_nt: TGTGCCAGCAGGGAGCTTCCAAACACTGAAGCTTTCTTT; cdr3_aa: CASRELPNTEAFF
clone_size: NA; j_call: TRBJ2-3; d_call: NA; v_call: TRBV2; cdr3_nt: TGTGCCAGCAGTGAATTCTTTAGCTCAGACACAGATACGCAGTATTTT; cdr3_aa: CASSEFFSSDTDTQYF
clone_size: NA; j_call: TRBJ2-2; d_call: TRBD2; v_call: TRBV23-1; cdr3_nt: TGCGCCAGCAGTCAATCGCCAATGGGAGGGGACACCGGGGAGCTGTTTTTT; cdr3_aa: CASSQSPMGGDTGELFF
clone_size: NA; j_call: TRBJ2-3; d_call: TRBD2; v_call: TRBV2; cdr3_nt: TGTGCCAGCAGCACCGGGACTAGCGGGAGTGAGAAGCAGTATTTT; cdr3_aa: CASSTGTSGSEKQYF
clone_size: medium-sized; j_call: TRBJ1-2; d_call: TRBD1; v_call: TRBV18; cdr3_nt: TGTGCCAGCTCACCGGACGGACAGGGTACAGGCTACACCTTC; cdr3_aa: CASSPDGQGTGYTF
clone_size: NA; j_call: TRBJ2-2; d_call: NA; v_call: TRBV12-3/TRBV12-4; cdr3_nt: TGTGCCAGCAGTTTGTATACCGGGGAGCTGTTTTTT; cdr3_aa: CASSLYTGELFF
clone_size: NA; j_call: TRBJ1-2; d_call: TRBD1; v_call: TRBV19; cdr3_nt: TGTGCCAGTAGTATTGGCGGACAGGAACTCCTAAGGGGCTACACCTTC; cdr3_aa: CASSIGGQELLRGYTF
clone_size: NA; j_call: TRBJ2-3; d_call: TRBD2; v_call: TRBV9; cdr3_nt: TGTGCCAGCAGCGGGGTATCTAGCGGGTCCCGCACAGATACGCAGTATTTT; cdr3_aa: CASSGVSSGSRTDTQYF
clone_size: few; j_call: TRBJ2-7; d_call: TRBD2; v_call: TRBV18; cdr3_nt: TGTGCCAGCTCACCAGGGACTAGCGGGGGGGCTTGGTACGAGCAGTACTTC; cdr3_aa: CASSPGTSGGAWYEQYF
clone_size: NA; j_call: TRBJ2-3; d_call: NA; v_call: TRBV28; cdr3_nt: TGTGCCAGCAGTTTCCGTAACAGAAGGTACACAGATACGCAGTATTTT; cdr3_aa: CASSFRNRRYTDTQYF
clone_size: NA; j_call: TRBJ2-1; d_call: TRBD2; v_call: TRBV28; cdr3_nt: TGTGCCAGCAGTCCACCGGGACTAGCGGGAGGGCGCGATGAGCAGTTCTTC; cdr3_aa: CASSPPGLAGGRDEQFF
clone_size: NA; j_call: TRBJ2-3; d_call: NA; v_call: TRBV6-5; cdr3_nt: TGTGCCAGCAGACTTACCTCCTCTAGCACAGATACGCAGTATTTT; cdr3_aa: CASRLTSSSTDTQYF
clone_size: NA; j_call: TRBJ2-3; d_call: TRBD2; v_call: TRBV7-9; cdr3_nt: TGTGCCAGCAGTCGTTATAGCGGGGGCTCCACAGATACGCAGTATTTT; cdr3_aa: CASSRYSGGSTDTQYF
clone_size: NA; j_call: TRBJ2-2; d_call: TRBD1; v_call: TRBV7-9; cdr3_nt: TGTGCCAGCAGCTTAGGACAGGGGGCTACCGGGGAGCTGTTTTTT; cdr3_aa: CASSLGQGATGELFF
clone_size: NA; j_call: TRBJ2-7; d_call: NA; v_call: TRBV2; cdr3_nt: TGTGCCAGCAGGGTGGACTACACCTACGAGCAGTACTTC; cdr3_aa: CASRVDYTYEQYF
clone_size: NA; j_call: TRBJ2-5; d_call: NA; v_call: TRBV11-1; cdr3_nt: TGTGCCAGTGGAGCGGGTCACTACCAAGAGACCCAGTACTTC; cdr3_aa: CASGAGHYQETQYF
clone_size: few; j_call: TRBJ1-1; d_call: TRBD1; v_call: TRBV10-3; cdr3_nt: TGTGCCATCAGTGAGTACCCCATCACAGGGGTAGGCACTGAAGCTTTCTTT; cdr3_aa: CAISEYPITGVGTEAFF
clone_size: NA; j_call: TRBJ2-7; d_call: NA; v_call: TRBV3-1/TRBV3-2; cdr3_nt: TGTGCCAGCAGCCAGGGGGCTAGGGAGCAGTACTTC; cdr3_aa: CASSQGAREQYF
clone_size: NA; j_call: TRBJ2-7; d_call: NA; v_call: TRBV7-6; cdr3_nt: TGTGCCAGCAGCCCTGGGCCGGACAAGGTCTACGAGCAGTACTTC; cdr3_aa: CASSPGPDKVYEQYF
clone_size: NA; j_call: TRBJ2-5; d_call: NA; v_call: TRBV30; cdr3_nt: TGTGCCTGGAAGGGGGATCAAGAGACCCAGTACTTC; cdr3_aa: CAWKGDQETQYF
clone_size: NA; j_call: TRBJ2-2; d_call: NA; v_call: TRBV21-1; cdr3_nt: TGTGCCAGCAGCAAAGTCGGTCAAGCGAACACCGGGGAGCTGTTTTTT; cdr3_aa: CASSKVGQANTGELFF
clone_size: NA; j_call: TRBJ2-5; d_call: NA; v_call: TRBV4-1; cdr3_nt: TGCGCCAGCAGCCATTCCCCTTCCGGAGGGGGCCAAAAAGAGACCCAGTACTTC; cdr3_aa: CASSHSPSGGGQKETQYF
clone_size: NA; j_call: TRBJ1-1; d_call: NA; v_call: TRBV19; cdr3_nt: TGTGCCAGTAAACGGGGGTTGGACACTGAAGCTTTCTTT; cdr3_aa: CASKRGLDTEAFF
clone_size: NA; j_call: TRBJ1-2; d_call: TRBD1; v_call: TRBV30; cdr3_nt: TGTGCCTGGAGTGTAAGGTGGACAGGGCTCGATGGCTACACCTTC; cdr3_aa: CAWSVRWTGLDGYTF
clone_size: NA; j_call: TRBJ1-4; d_call: NA; v_call: TRBV19; cdr3_nt: TGTGCCAGTAGTATGGGAAGGGGCGCTGAAAAACTGTTTTTT; cdr3_aa: CASSMGRGAEKLFF
clone_size: few; j_call: TRBJ1-6; d_call: TRBD1; v_call: TRBV10-2; cdr3_nt: TGCGCCAGCAGTGATGGGGGACAGGGGATGAGCGATTCACCCCTCCACTTT; cdr3_aa: CASSDGGQGMSDSPLHF
clone_size: NA; j_call: TRBJ2-1; d_call: NA; v_call: TRBV7-8; cdr3_nt: TGTGCCAGCAGCCCCCTTGTAAGCGCTGGGTATAGTGAGCAGTTCTTC; cdr3_aa: CASSPLVSAGYSEQFF
clone_size: NA; j_call: TRBJ1-2; d_call: TRBD1; v_call: TRBV19; cdr3_nt: TGTGCCAGTAGTCCAGGGACAGACCTTAGGAATGGCTACACCTTC; cdr3_aa: CASSPGTDLRNGYTF
clone_size: NA; j_call: TRBJ1-5; d_call: NA; v_call: TRBV10-2; cdr3_nt: TGCGCCAGCAGCCCAAAGAGGGTGGGTCAGCCCCAGCATTTT; cdr3_aa: CASSPKRVGQPQHF
clone_size: NA; j_call: TRBJ2-3; d_call: NA; v_call: TRBV10-3; cdr3_nt: TGTGCCATCAGTACAGCTACTAGCACAGATACGCAGTATTTT; cdr3_aa: CAISTATSTDTQYF
clone_size: NA; j_call: TRBJ1-1; d_call: NA; v_call: TRBV11-2; cdr3_nt: TGTGCCAGCAGCTTAGACCCCAGAAAGAACACTGAAGCTTTCTTT; cdr3_aa: CASSLDPRKNTEAFF
clone_size: NA; j_call: TRBJ2-2; d_call: NA; v_call: TRBV5-1; cdr3_nt: TGCGCCAGCAGCCATTCGAACACCGGGGAGCTGTTTTTT; cdr3_aa: CASSHSNTGELFF
clone_size: NA; j_call: TRBJ1-5; d_call: TRBD1; v_call: TRBV7-2; cdr3_nt: TGTGCCAGCAGCTTCGGACAGGGTGGTTTGCAGCCCCAGCATTTT; cdr3_aa: CASSFGQGGLQPQHF
clone_size: NA; j_call: TRBJ2-3; d_call: NA; v_call: TRBV10-3; cdr3_nt: TGTGCCATCCAAGGACTGGACAGCACAGATACGCAGTATTTT; cdr3_aa: CAIQGLDSTDTQYF
clone_size: NA; j_call: TRBJ1-4; d_call: NA; v_call: TRBV3-1/TRBV3-2; cdr3_nt: TGTGCCAGCAGCCAAAACAGCGGGGACCAACTGTTTTTT; cdr3_aa: CASSQNSGDQLFF
clone_size: NA; j_call: TRBJ2-7; d_call: TRBD2; v_call: TRBV6-1; cdr3_nt: TGTGCCAGCAGTGAAGCAGCGGGAGGGTCCTACGAGCAGTACTTC; cdr3_aa: CASSEAAGGSYEQYF
clone_size: NA; j_call: TRBJ2-2; d_call: TRBD1; v_call: TRBV18; cdr3_nt: TGTGCCAGCTCACCGCAGGGGGTAAACACCGGGGAGCTGTTTTTT; cdr3_aa: CASSPQGVNTGELFF
clone_size: once; j_call: TRBJ2-1; d_call: TRBD2; v_call: TRBV9; cdr3_nt: TGTGCCAGCAGCCCCGGGACTAGCGGGAGGTACTACAATGAGCAGTTCTTC; cdr3_aa: CASSPGTSGRYYNEQFF
clone_size: NA; j_call: TRBJ2-7; d_call: NA; v_call: TRBV28; cdr3_nt: TGTGCCAGCAGTTTTGATCCCAGGGGACCTTACTCCTACGAGCAGTACTTC; cdr3_aa: CASSFDPRGPYSYEQYF
clone_size: once; j_call: TRBJ2-7; d_call: NA; v_call: TRBV10-2; cdr3_nt: TGCGCCAGCAGTGAGTCAAAGGAAGAGGATACCTACGAGCAGTACTTC; cdr3_aa: CASSESKEEDTYEQYF
clone_size: NA; j_call: TRBJ1-5; d_call: NA; v_call: TRBV6-1; cdr3_nt: TGTGCCAGCAGTGAAGGTCGGTCTCCCAATCAGCCCCAGCATTTT; cdr3_aa: CASSEGRSPNQPQHF
clone_size: NA; j_call: TRBJ1-2; d_call: TRBD1; v_call: TRBV5-4; cdr3_nt: TGTGCCAGCAGCCAGGGGACAGATAGATTCTATGGCTACACCTTC; cdr3_aa: CASSQGTDRFYGYTF
clone_size: NA; j_call: TRBJ2-1; d_call: TRBD2; v_call: TRBV9; cdr3_nt: TGTGCCAGCAGCGTAGAGGCGGGGGGGCGAAGTGAGCAGTTCTTC; cdr3_aa: CASSVEAGGRSEQFF
clone_size: NA; j_call: TRBJ1-2; d_call: NA; v_call: TRBV18; cdr3_nt: TGTGCCAGCTCACGTAAGGAGACCTATGGCTACACCTTC; cdr3_aa: CASSRKETYGYTF
clone_size: NA; j_call: TRBJ1-2; d_call: NA; v_call: TRBV9; cdr3_nt: TGTGCCAGCAGCGTAGATGGGGAGGGAGCGATCTTC; cdr3_aa: CASSVDGEGAIF
clone_size: NA; j_call: TRBJ1-3; d_call: NA; v_call: TRBV15; cdr3_nt: TGTGCCACCAGCAGAGGGGAGGGATACTCTGGAAACACCATATATTTT; cdr3_aa: CATSRGEGYSGNTIYF
clone_size: once; j_call: TRBJ2-2; d_call: NA; v_call: TRBV18; cdr3_nt: TGTGCCAGCTCACCGGTCCAGGGGGGGAACACCGGGGAGCTGTTTTTT; cdr3_aa: CASSPVQGGNTGELFF
clone_size: few; j_call: TRBJ1-1; d_call: NA; v_call: TRBV28; cdr3_nt: TGTGCCAGCAGTTTATCTCTGGGTCGGGGTAACACTGAAGCTTTCTTT; cdr3_aa: CASSLSLGRGNTEAFF
clone_size: few; j_call: TRBJ2-7; d_call: TRBD2; v_call: TRBV11-3; cdr3_nt: TGTGCCAGCAGCTATCCCGGGACTAGCGGGAGGTGCTACGAGCAGTACTTC; cdr3_aa: CASSYPGTSGRCYEQYF
clone_size: NA; j_call: TRBJ2-1; d_call: NA; v_call: TRBV5-1; cdr3_nt: TGCGCCAGCAGCTTGGCCATTGGGCCGACTAGACGCAATGAGCAGTTCTTC; cdr3_aa: CASSLAIGPTRRNEQFF
clone_size: NA; j_call: TRBJ2-1; d_call: TRBD2; v_call: TRBV14; cdr3_nt: TGTGCCAGCAGCCATCCGGGACTAGCGAACAATGAGCAGTTCTTC; cdr3_aa: CASSHPGLANNEQFF
clone_size: NA; j_call: TRBJ1-1; d_call: NA; v_call: TRBV7-9; cdr3_nt: TGTGCCAGCAGTCCCTCGGGACAAGGGTACACTGAAGCTTTCTTT; cdr3_aa: CASSPSGQGYTEAFF